This TCR beta chain is drawn from a study of T cell changes during pregnancy in multiple sclerosis. The protocol was immunoSEQ multiplex PCR, while the TCRdb copy is restricted to in-frame clones and leaves out a portion. This sample carries around 30,000 clones, roughly 86% of them seen once, and the ten largest clones take over 7.5%. The material sequenced was CD8+ T cells from peripheral blood mononuclear cells, taken before pregnancy. This TCR was recovered from a female donor with multiple sclerosis, enrolled in a pregnancy study.

As DNA, the CDR3 is TGTGCCACCGCATCGGGACAGAGCTTAGGGGCTTTCTTT. Translating it yields CATASGQSLGAFF. The rearrangement links TRBV6-5 to TRBJ1-1; 7 bases line up with TRBD1. This CDR3 is built from 13 residues. V trimming: 10 bases; J trimming: 11 bases; junction bases outside the gene matches: 16. Looked up from germline, CDR1 is MNHEY and CDR2 is SVGAGI.